This record concerns one T cell receptor (beta chain) sequence. Its antigen remains undetermined. Base quality data are lacking; no much larger clone is found one base away. The entry originates in a study of CD8+ T cells in alopecia areata (dated by TCRdb to 2016 to 2019). The study in broad terms: The treated patients, all with moderate-to-severe alopecia areata, were enrolled in an open-label pilot trial of oral tofacitinib given at 5 to 10 mg twice daily. In humans, TCRbeta sequencing was performed on scalp tissue and on sorted CD4+ and CD8+ peripheral blood T cells from healthy controls and from patients with patchy or totalis/universalis alopecia areata. Tofacitinib-treated patients had biopsies at baseline and at 4 and 24 weeks of treatment, with a later scalp biopsy in several patients. immunoSEQ multiplex PCR using 35 Vbeta forward primers and 13 Jbeta reverse primers was used to amplify TCRbeta CDR3 regions. In both human patients and the C3H/HeJ mouse model, the study applied high-throughput TCRbeta sequencing to look at T cell clonal expansion in alopecia areata. Scalp clonality was compared among normal scalp (n=4), patchy alopecia areata scalp (n=8), and alopecia totalis/universalis scalp (n=8). Patients received tofacitinib for 6 to 18 months and were then followed off drug for 6 months to check for delayed response and recurrence. The SALT score, which quantifies the percentage of affected scalp surface area, was used to measure disease severity in treated patients. RNA came from the PAXgene miRNA kit for fixed scalp, the miRNeasy kit for PBMCs, and the RNeasy kit for mouse skin. Results the study describes overall, beyond this receptor: Many expanded lesional clones persisted in scalp and blood during tofacitinib treatment, which may partly explain relapse after stopping treatment. With tofacitinib, both scalp clonality and the number of expanded CD8+ clones among the top 100 scalp clones went down significantly. Because the treated cohort was small and had only one nonresponder, larger studies are needed to examine links between baseline CD8+ expansion and response. Lesional scalp, especially in alopecia totalis/universalis, showed higher clonality and more expanded CD8+ clones than normal scalp, suggesting antigenic drive. Unlike mouse skin, which is dominated by gammadelta T cells, normal human skin has resident alphabeta T cells that are also sequenced, and this complicates analysis of the scalp TCR repertoire. Compared with mice, TCR sequences shared between patients were less clear, possibly partly because of HLA diversity across the patient population.

Library creation used the immunoSEQ multiplex PCR assay. RNA was extracted from all samples and reverse transcribed into cDNA, which served as template for TCR sequencing. SuperScript III was used for first-strand cDNA synthesis, primed with a 2:1 mix of oligo-dT and random hexamers. Amplification bias was assessed with a synthetic immune receptor repertoire, and residual bias was removed computationally. The original pipeline was this. After raw reads were preprocessed to remove errors, the CDR3 was defined following IMGT conventions as running from the conserved cysteine to phenylalanine. Clonality was computed as 1 minus the Shannon entropy, with the entropy normalized by log2 of the number of productive unique TCRs. CD4 or CD8 identity of scalp clones was inferred by cross-referencing scalp TCRbeta sequences with sorted blood CD4 and CD8 repertoires. TCRdb holds this immuneACCESS table with in-frame rearrangements only. Some clones are missing; in checked studies, unresolved V genes explain under half, and the rest has no known cause. That table is the source of V, J and clone size, and D and trimming were worked out from the DNA. Present in this sample are around 300,000 clones, 60% of which were seen just once. The ten most abundant clones make up 0.93% of the sample.

Trimming takes 5 bases from V and 7 bases from J, and the germline ends sit 11 bases apart. Spanning cysteine to phenylalanine, the CDR3 consists of 13 amino acids. The DNA shown is the 39-base CDR3, in frame from base 1. CDR1 MNHEY and CDR2 SMNVEV are derived from the germline V gene (reference sequence). The label giving this sample's treatment or condition can be read as: oral pan-JAK inhibitor, 5-10 mg twice daily. Lesional scalp punch biopsies and peripheral blood were collected from alopecia areata patients. PBMCs were isolated by density centrifugation and stained for CD3, CD4 and CD8, and CD4+ and CD8+ T cells were sorted on a FACSAria.

This TCR was sampled from a human donor with alopecia areata. The sequence links TRBV27 to TRBJ1-4; the D gene assignment is ambiguous. Specimen: CD4+ T cells sorted from blood, collected at week 52, from a patient treated with tofacitinib. The CDR3 in this case is CASSPRDGEKLFF. At the DNA level, the sequence is TGTGCCAGCAGTCCCCGAGACGGTGAAAAACTGTTTTTT.